The entry that follows covers one TCR beta chain sequence. This clonotype was counted at least ten times. It lacks a known antigen. No much larger clone is present one base from it, and per-base qualities are unavailable. As encoded in the germline V gene (reference sequence), CDR1 is GTSNPN while CDR2 is SVGIG. V sheds 3 bases and J sheds 0 bases, leaving 11 bases between their ends. From cysteine to phenylalanine, the CDR3 is 14 amino acids long. Left in the record is the CDR3 DNA by itself, 42 bases read in frame from the first base. These data originate in a study of HIV-infected patients and healthy controls (dated 2014 in TCRdb). Background for the entire study: The study asked whether deep sequencing of the TCR repertoire from small blood samples of HIV patients could detect immune perturbation and reconstitution.

On the study overall, not on this receptor specifically: The study did not determine donor HLA types. During therapy, HIV-associated CDR3s significantly decreased in frequency, while CMV-associated CDR3s did not change significantly, though most became more frequent. Roughly threefold more distinct CDR3s and higher Shannon diversity were observed in healthy control repertoires than in untreated HIV+ repertoires. The observed differences in diversity could not be explained by the slight differences in age and sex profiles between the study cohorts. In the samples, alpha-beta chain pairing was left undetermined. Only sixteen HIV-infected individuals were processed, which the authors considered a major limit on how widely the findings apply. Both the Jaccard index and the count of highly shared sequences showed that healthy controls shared more CDR3s between individuals than HIV+ patients did. Oligoclonality may be reflected in the significantly higher mean Gini indices of HIV-infected repertoires compared with controls. Using whole blood restricted sequencing depth and prevented separating the dynamics of distinct T-cell subpopulations. Alpha-chain CDR3s from MAIT cells appeared at high frequency in healthy controls but were severely depleted in HIV+ repertoires. Compared with controls, HIV-infected patients showed significantly different mean usage of eight alpha and eight beta V genes. In HIV-infected patients, the apparent post-therapy recovery of the Gini index was not replicated in size-matched repertoire data. Comparisons were complicated by unequal numbers of distinct sequences between patients and controls, and rare events from HIV-infected data were overweighted by size-matching.

SuperScript III was used to reverse transcribe 500 ng RNA with primers targeting the alpha and beta constant regions. Alpha and beta chain libraries were generated separately via chain-specific third strand synthesis with multiplexing indices. In the protocol, all rearrangements within a chain were amplified with a single primer pair so that primer bias was avoided, and molecular barcodes were added to each cDNA molecule. Purified cDNA was ligated with T4 RNA Ligase 1 onto a 5' RACE adapter bearing a random hexamer and the SP2 sequencing primer site. Second strand synthesis was performed with Phusion polymerase and primed from the SP2 site, and slow temperature ramps were applied to favor optimal annealing. The 12-nucleotide barcode on each molecule comprised two random hexamer sequences, both introduced before amplification and concatenated. A short first PCR added P5 and P7 adapter elements plus a second index, followed by an approximately 23-cycle amplification PCR with P5s and P7 primers. The libraries went through 27 PCR cycles in total, were quantified on a Qubit, were sized on a Bioanalyzer, and were diluted to approximately 4.2 nM. Sequencing of the normalized libraries was done on an Illumina MiSeq using 2 x 250 paired-end kits. Reverse transcription reactions were cleaned up on MinElute columns and eluted into approximately 10 ul Tris-Cl. Adapter ligations were incubated for 20 to 25 hours at 16 degrees C and subsequently purified with AMPure XP beads at a 1:1 ratio. As for how the authors treated the data: A modified Decombinator that output V, J, insert and barcode information was used to process the demultiplexed FASTQ files. Sequences that shared a barcode but differed from the dominant sequence were discarded as errors, and original cDNA molecules were estimated by counting barcodes clustered at Levenshtein distance 3. The R packages ineq, vegan, igraph and RCytoscape were used for downstream analyses, with IMGT nomenclature and CDR3 definitions applied. The authors computed V gene usage over distinct sequences and counted each TCR a single time to avoid skew from clonal expansion. Within a donor, similarity networks joined unique CDR3 amino acid sequences in every case where two of them were separated by a single Levenshtein edit. Published HIV-specific CDR3s (just under 95 alpha, some 670 beta) and CMV-specific CDR3s (approximately 13 alpha, roughly 250 beta) were assembled and queried against the repertoires. It was shown by random subsampling to size-matched repertoires that the decreased diversity of patients was not caused by their lower sequence numbers. TCRdb trimmed the raw reads at Q25, called clones with MiXCR and kept productive beta chains. Every CDR3 protein is listed once, alongside the most common genes and DNA of its rows. The V and J calls reflect TCRdb's pipeline rather than the authors' work. The sample records roughly 9,100 distinct CDR3 sequences, about 5.8% of which are singletons. Jointly, the top ten make up about 8% of the sample.

Whole blood was used without fractionating the cells, so the repertoire represented all peripheral T cells without sorting. As controls, ten healthy donors without infection were sampled, and four of the ten donors were sampled a second time around 3 months later. For RNA extraction, an approximately 2.5 ml sample of peripheral blood was drawn into Tempus tubes. Residual genomic DNA was removed with the TURBO-DNase kit and globin mRNA was depleted with GLOBINclear. The specimen was blood. Recombination connected TRBV30 to TRBJ1-1, with the identity of the D gene unclear. The receptor's source is an adult in good health. The nucleotides read TGTGCCTGGAGACTAAGTTACATGAACACTGAAGCTTTCTTT. This gives the protein CAWRLSYMNTEAFF. With all but the CDR3 taken from the reference TRBV30 and TRBJ1-1 genes, the full variable domain is: SQTIHQWPATLVQPVGSPLSLECTVEGTSNPNLYWYRQAAGRGLQLLFYSVGIGQISSEVPQNLSASRPQDRQFILSSKKLLLSDSGFYLCAWRLSYMNTEAFFGQGTRLTVV.